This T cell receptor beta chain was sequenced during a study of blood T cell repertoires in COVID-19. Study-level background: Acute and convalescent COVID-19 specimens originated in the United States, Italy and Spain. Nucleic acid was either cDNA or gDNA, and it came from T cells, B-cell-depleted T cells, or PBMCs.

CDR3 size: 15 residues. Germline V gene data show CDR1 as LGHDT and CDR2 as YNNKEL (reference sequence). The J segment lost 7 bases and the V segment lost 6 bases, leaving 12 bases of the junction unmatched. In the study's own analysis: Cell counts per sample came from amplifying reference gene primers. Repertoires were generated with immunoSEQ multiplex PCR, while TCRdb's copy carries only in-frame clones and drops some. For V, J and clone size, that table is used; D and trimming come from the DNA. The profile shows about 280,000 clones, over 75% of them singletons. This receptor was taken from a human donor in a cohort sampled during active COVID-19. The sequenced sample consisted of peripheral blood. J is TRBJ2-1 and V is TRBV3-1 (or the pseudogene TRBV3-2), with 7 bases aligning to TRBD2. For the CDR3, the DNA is TGTGCCAGCAGTCCTACTAGCGTAAAATTAAATGAGCAGTTCTTC. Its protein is CASSPTSVKLNEQFF.